The clone carrying this TCR beta chain has just a few counts. Antigen unknown. V dropped 9 bases and J dropped 2; count of bases not matched to a gene: 15. CDR1 and CDR2 from the germline V gene are LGHNA and YNFKEQ. The CDR3 is 16 residues long. PCR was performed using 60 Vbeta and 13 Jbeta primers. Clones were sequenced by immunoSEQ multiplex PCR, and TCRdb holds only the in-frame ones, with some missing. Seen here are around 120,000 clones, roughly two thirds observed once, and the top ten hold roughly 1.6%. This sample was taken from a study of cytomegalovirus exposure and HLA in healthy donors. Study observations and caveats: It was approximately 150 TCR beta chains that were listed as cytomegalovirus-associated. In a later analysis, most CMV-associated TCR beta chains appeared HLA-restricted. In a later analysis, TCR beta V- and J-gene trimming showed a link to a missense DCLRE1C variant.

This TCR came from a man under 40 in good health and CMV-seropositive. The sequencing input was PBMCs. The gene calls are TRBV4-2 and TRBJ1-1; 7 bases are a match to TRBD1. The CDR3 nucleotides are TGTGCCAGTACCTTGGGACAGCCCGAAGGAAACACTGAAGCTTTCTTT. Translation: CASTLGQPEGNTEAFF.